These 16 T cell receptor beta chains share one sample of origin, sequenced in a study of cytomegalovirus exposure and HLA in healthy donors. The study ran its PCR with 60 Vbeta and 13 Jbeta primers. Profiled with immunoSEQ multiplex PCR; TCRdb holds only in-frame clones, not every one. The data contain approximately 140,000 clones, approximately 76% of them singletons. The sample consisted of PBMCs. These TCRs come from a man in his forties in good health and CMV-seronegative.

V usage is TRBV29-1 and J usage is TRBJ2-7, with TRBD1 identical over 9 bases. This CDR3 is 15 amino acids long. Germline V CDR1 and CDR2: SQVTM, ANQGSEA. J gave up 5 bases and V 1 base, and 9 bases lay outside the gene matches. This CDR3 reads CSVEVTGTGIDEQYF. The CDR3 region has the DNA TGCAGCGTTGAAGTCACCGGGACAGGGATCGACGAGCAGTACTTC.

The V gene is TRBV25-1, the J gene TRBJ1-2; 10 bases match TRBD1. CDR1 MGHDK and CDR2 SYGVNS come from the germline V gene. The ends lost 9 bases at V and 4 bases at J; junction bases unmatched: 5. The CDR3 contains 13 residues. The CDR3 nucleotides are TGTGCCAGTCGACAGGGGGCGACCTATGGCTACACCTTC. Amino acids: CASRQGATYGYTF.

The rearrangement uses TRBV18 and TRBJ2-1; D call uncertain. Looked up from germline, CDR1 is KGHSH and CDR2 is LQKENI. The V end lost 4 bases, the J end lost 2 bases, and 9 bases lay between the germline ends. The CDR3 is 14 amino acids. CDR3 loop: CASSLSSTYNEQFF. The CDR3 nucleotides are TGTGCCAGCTCACTTAGCTCGACCTACAATGAGCAGTTCTTC.

The chain carries TRBV10-3 and TRBJ2-3, with 7 bases aligning to TRBD1. Germline V gene sequence: CDR1 ENHRY, CDR2 SYGVKD. Unmatched junction bases numbered 7, after V lost 4 bases and J lost 12 bases. This CDR3 has 12 residues. CDR3 DNA: TGTGCCATCAGTGTAGACAGGGATAGTCAGTATTTT. This codes for CAISVDRDSQYF.

V usage is TRBV10-3 and J usage is TRBJ2-3; the match to TRBD2 covers 14 bases. V lost 7 bases and J lost 4; bases outside the gene matches: 4. The CDR3 covers 15 residues. Germline CDR1 is ENHRY and CDR2 is SYGVKD. The chain's CDR3 is CAITGTSGSPDTQYF. CDR3 DNA: TGTGCCATCACAGGGACTAGCGGGAGCCCAGATACGCAGTATTTT.

This clone was observed a single time. This rearrangement joins TRBV11-2 to TRBJ2-1; D remains unclear. Germline loops: CDR1 SGHAT, CDR2 FQNNGV. V was clipped by 1 base and J by 0 bases, with 13 bases between them. CDR3 size: 17 residues. The CDR3 region is CASSLVSRLSSYNEQFF. In DNA form, the CDR3 reads TGTGCCAGCAGCTTAGTGAGCCGCCTTAGCTCCTACAATGAGCAGTTCTTC.

This clone was picked up a small number of times. The gene calls are TRBV2 and TRBJ2-2; 13 bases line up with TRBD2. The junction had 3 bases not matched to a gene; V was cut back by 7 bases and J by 4 bases. CDR1 and CDR2 from the germline V gene are SNHLY and FYNNEI. This CDR3 has 15 amino acids. For the CDR3, the DNA is TGTGCCAGCATCGGACTAGCGGGAGCCACCGGGGAGCTGTTTTTT. Translated: CASIGLAGATGELFF.

The J gene is TRBJ2-5, the V gene TRBV27, with 7 bases identical to TRBD2. The CDR3 is made up of 16 amino acids. V dropped 4 bases and J dropped 3; count of bases not matched to a gene: 11. CDR1 MNHEY and CDR2 SMNVEV come from the germline V gene (reference sequence). CDR3: CASSSVGFRGEETQYF. CDR3 DNA sequence: TGTGCCAGCAGTTCCGTCGGATTCCGGGGGGAAGAGACCCAGTACTTC.

The J gene is TRBJ2-1, the V gene TRBV6-5; D is possibly TRBD2 (7 bases). V lost 1 base and J lost 13, with 20 bases in between. Germline assignment: CDR1 MNHEY and CDR2 SVGAGI. CDR3 length: 15 amino acids. In DNA, the CDR3 is TGTGCCAGCAGTTACTTGGCAGGGGCAGCGGGAAGACAGTTCTTC. Translating it yields CASSYLAGAAGRQFF.

V gene TRBV5-6 combines with J gene TRBJ2-7; maybe TRBD1 (5 bases). This CDR3 has 15 amino acids. The germline V gene encodes CDR1 SGHDT and CDR2 YYEEEE. V shed 3 bases and J shed 0 bases, with 13 bases lying between them. CDR3 bases: TGTGCCAGCAGCTCAGGGCCCGGCCCCTCCTACGAGCAGTACTTC. It translates to CASSSGPGPSYEQYF.

In its sample, this clone was seen a few times. The chain has TRBV6-6 and TRBJ2-7; 11 bases agree with TRBD2. This CDR3 has 14 amino acids. V shed 6 bases, J shed 3 bases, and the junction held 4 bases outside the gene matches. Germline V lookup: CDR1 MNHNY, CDR2 SVGAGI (reference sequence). Here the CDR3 reads CASRLTSGSYEQYF. The CDR3, as DNA: TGTGCCAGCAGGCTAACTAGCGGGAGCTACGAGCAGTACTTC.

This chain links TRBV5-1 with TRBJ2-3; D remains ambiguous. CDR1 SGHRS and CDR2 YFSETQ come from the germline V gene. The CDR3 contains 15 residues. Trimming took 1 base from V and 6 from J, leaving 15 bases between them. Here the CDR3 DNA reads TGCGCCAGCAGCTTGACCCGGGTTGTAGGCGATACGCAGTATTTT. This codes for CASSLTRVVGDTQYF.

In its sample, this clone was seen a few times. The J gene is TRBJ2-5, the V gene TRBV7-9, with D hard to call. V was pared by 1 base and J by 2 bases, with 11 bases between. Germline V gene data show CDR1 as SEHNR and CDR2 as FQNEAQ (reference sequence). This CDR3 spans 15 amino acids. The CDR3 DNA reads TGTGCCAGCAGCTTAGGACCCTCGGAGCAAGAGACCCAGTACTTC. Translating it yields CASSLGPSEQETQYF.

CDR3: CASSLDGGGRMGNTEAFF. The DNA for the CDR3 is TGTGCCAGCAGCTTAGATGGAGGGGGCAGGATGGGAAACACTGAAGCTTTCTTT. The chain recombines TRBV7-2 with TRBJ1-1; 7 bases fit TRBD1. Germline assignment: CDR1 SGHTA and CDR2 FQGNSA. CDR3 length equals 18 residues. Losses at the gene ends were 1 base for V and 2 bases for J; bases not matched to a gene: 13.

The chain links TRBV5-6 to TRBJ2-5; 10 bases are shared with TRBD1. Per the germline V gene, CDR1 is SGHDT and CDR2 is YYEEEE. V lost 4 bases and J lost 5; bases outside the gene matches: 5. This CDR3 is 14 amino acids long. CDR3: CASSTTGGRETQYF. For the CDR3, the DNA is TGTGCCAGCAGCACGACAGGGGGCAGGGAGACCCAGTACTTC.

V gene TRBV5-1 combines with J gene TRBJ2-1; 7 nucleotides agree with TRBD1. Trimming cost V 4 bases and J 0 bases; bases outside gene matches: 4. The CDR3 has 15 residues. The germline CDR1 and CDR2 sequences are SGHRS and YFSETQ. The CDR3 is CASSRTGVSYNEQFF. CDR3 nucleotides: TGCGCCAGCAGCAGGACAGGCGTCTCCTACAATGAGCAGTTCTTC.